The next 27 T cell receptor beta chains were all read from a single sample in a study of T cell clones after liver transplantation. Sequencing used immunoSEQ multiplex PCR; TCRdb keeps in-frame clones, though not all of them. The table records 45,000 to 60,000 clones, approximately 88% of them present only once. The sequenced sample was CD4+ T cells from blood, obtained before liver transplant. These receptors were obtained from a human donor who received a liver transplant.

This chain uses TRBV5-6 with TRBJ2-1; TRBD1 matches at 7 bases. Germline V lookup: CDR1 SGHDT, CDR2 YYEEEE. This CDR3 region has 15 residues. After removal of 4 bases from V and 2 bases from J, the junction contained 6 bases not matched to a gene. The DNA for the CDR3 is TGTGCCAGCAGCGTACGCAGGGGGACCTACAATGAGCAGTTCTTC. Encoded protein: CASSVRRGTYNEQFF.

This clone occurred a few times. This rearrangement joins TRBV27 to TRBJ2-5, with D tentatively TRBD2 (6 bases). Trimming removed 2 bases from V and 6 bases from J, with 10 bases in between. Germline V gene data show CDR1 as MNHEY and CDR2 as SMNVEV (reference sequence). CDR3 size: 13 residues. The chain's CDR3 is CASSLSGLQTQYF. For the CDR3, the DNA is TGTGCCAGCAGTTTAAGCGGGTTGCAGACCCAGTACTTC.

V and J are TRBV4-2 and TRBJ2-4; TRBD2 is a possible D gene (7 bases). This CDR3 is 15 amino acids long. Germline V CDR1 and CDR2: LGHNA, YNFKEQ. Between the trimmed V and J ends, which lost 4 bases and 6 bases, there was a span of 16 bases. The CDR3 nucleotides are TGTGCCAGCAGCCGGGACTACGGAGGGGGAAACATTCAGTACTTC. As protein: CASSRDYGGGNIQYF.

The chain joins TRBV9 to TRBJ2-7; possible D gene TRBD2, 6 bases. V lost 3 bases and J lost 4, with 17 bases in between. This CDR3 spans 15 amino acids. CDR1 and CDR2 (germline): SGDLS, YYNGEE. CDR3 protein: CASSADEGLGYEQYF. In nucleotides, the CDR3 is TGTGCCAGCAGCGCCGATGAGGGACTGGGATACGAGCAGTACTTC.

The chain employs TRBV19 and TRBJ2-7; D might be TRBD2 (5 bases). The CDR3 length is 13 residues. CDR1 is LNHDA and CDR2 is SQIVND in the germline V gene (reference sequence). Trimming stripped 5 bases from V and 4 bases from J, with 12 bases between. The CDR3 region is CASSVEGRYEQYF. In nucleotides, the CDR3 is TGTGCCAGTAGTGTCGAGGGTCGGTACGAGCAGTACTTC.

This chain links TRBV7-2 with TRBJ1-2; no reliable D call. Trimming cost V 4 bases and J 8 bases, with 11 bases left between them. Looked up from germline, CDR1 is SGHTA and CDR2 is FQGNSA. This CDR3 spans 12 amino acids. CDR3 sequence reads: CASSSIMGGYTF. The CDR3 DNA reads TGTGCCAGCAGCTCTATCATGGGCGGCTACACCTTC.

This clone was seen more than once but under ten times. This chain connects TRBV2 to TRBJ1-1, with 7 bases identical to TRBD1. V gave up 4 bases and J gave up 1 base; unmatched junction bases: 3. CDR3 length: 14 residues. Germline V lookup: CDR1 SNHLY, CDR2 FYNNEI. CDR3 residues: CASSAQGGNTEAFF. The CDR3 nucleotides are TGTGCCAGCAGTGCCCAGGGGGGGAACACTGAAGCTTTCTTT.

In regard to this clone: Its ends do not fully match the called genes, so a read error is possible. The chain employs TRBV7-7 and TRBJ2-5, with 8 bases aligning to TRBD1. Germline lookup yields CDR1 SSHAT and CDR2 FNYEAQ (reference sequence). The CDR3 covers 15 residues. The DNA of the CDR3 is TGTGCTAGCAGCGTTACGGACAGGGCGCAAGAGACCCAGTACTTC. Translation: CASSVTDRAQETQYF.

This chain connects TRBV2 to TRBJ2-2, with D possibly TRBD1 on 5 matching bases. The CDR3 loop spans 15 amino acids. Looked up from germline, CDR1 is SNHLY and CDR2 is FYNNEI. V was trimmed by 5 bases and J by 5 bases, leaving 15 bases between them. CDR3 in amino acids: CASSPLHTGTGELFF. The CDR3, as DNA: TGTGCCAGCAGTCCGCTTCATACAGGTACCGGGGAGCTGTTTTTT.

For the CDR3, the DNA is TGTGCCAGCAGTTTATCCTCCAACAGGGTTCTTAATTCACCCCTCCACTTT. This encodes CASSLSSNRVLNSPLHF. V usage is TRBV27 and J usage is TRBJ1-6; D perhaps matches TRBD1 (6 bases). V gave up 0 bases and J gave up 6 bases, with 15 bases separating them. Germline V gene data show CDR1 as MNHEY and CDR2 as SMNVEV (reference sequence). The CDR3 spans 17 residues.

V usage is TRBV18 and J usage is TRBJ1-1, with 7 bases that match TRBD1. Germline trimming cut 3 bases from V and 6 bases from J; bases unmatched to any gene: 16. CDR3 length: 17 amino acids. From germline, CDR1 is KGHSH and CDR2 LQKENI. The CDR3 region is CASSPWGTVFGKAEAFF. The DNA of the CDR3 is TGTGCCAGCTCACCTTGGGGGACAGTGTTCGGGAAGGCTGAAGCTTTCTTT.

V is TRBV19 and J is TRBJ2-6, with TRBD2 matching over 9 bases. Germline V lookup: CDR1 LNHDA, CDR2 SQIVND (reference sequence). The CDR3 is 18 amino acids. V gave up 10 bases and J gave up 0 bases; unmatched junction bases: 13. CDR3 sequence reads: CATYGGLARPSGANVLTF. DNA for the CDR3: TGTGCCACTTACGGAGGACTAGCGAGGCCCTCTGGGGCCAACGTCCTGACTTTC.

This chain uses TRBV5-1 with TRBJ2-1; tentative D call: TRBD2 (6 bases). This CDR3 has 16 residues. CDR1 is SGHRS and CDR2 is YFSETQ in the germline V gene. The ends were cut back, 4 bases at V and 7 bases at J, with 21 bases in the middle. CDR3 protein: CASSLRSGVRGNEQFF. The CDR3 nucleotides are TGCGCCAGCAGCCTAAGAAGTGGGGTTCGGGGGAATGAGCAGTTCTTC.

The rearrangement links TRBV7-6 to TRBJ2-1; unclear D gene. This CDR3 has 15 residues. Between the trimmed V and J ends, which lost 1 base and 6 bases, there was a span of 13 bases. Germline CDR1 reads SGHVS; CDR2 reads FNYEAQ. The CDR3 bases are TGTGCCAGCAGCTTAGGTTCAGCCAGAACCAATGAGCAGTTCTTC. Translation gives CASSLGSARTNEQFF.

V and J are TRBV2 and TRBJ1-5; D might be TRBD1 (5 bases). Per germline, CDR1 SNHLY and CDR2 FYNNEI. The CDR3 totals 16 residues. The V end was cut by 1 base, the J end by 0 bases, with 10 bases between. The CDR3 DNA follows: TGTGCCAGCAGTGAAGGGGGACCGAGTAGCAATCAGCCCCAGCATTTT. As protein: CASSEGGPSSNQPQHF.

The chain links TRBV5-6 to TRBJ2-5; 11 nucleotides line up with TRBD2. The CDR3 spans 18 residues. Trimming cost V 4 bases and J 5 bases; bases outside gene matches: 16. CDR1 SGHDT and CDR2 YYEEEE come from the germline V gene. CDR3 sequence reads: CASSTFVAGTSGGETQYF. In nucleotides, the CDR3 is TGTGCCAGCAGCACGTTCGTTGCCGGGACTAGCGGTGGGGAGACCCAGTACTTC.

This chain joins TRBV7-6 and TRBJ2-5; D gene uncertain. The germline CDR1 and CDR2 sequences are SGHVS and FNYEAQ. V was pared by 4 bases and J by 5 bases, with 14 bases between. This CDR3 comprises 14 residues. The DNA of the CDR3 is TGTGCCAGCAGCTACCGAAATTTAGGGGAGACCCAGTACTTC. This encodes CASSYRNLGETQYF.

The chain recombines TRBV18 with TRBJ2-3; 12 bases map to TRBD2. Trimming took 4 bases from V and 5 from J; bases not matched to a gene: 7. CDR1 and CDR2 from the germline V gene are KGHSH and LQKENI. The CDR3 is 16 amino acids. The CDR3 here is CASSLIGTSGRDTQYF. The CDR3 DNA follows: TGTGCCAGCTCACTAATCGGGACTAGCGGGCGAGATACGCAGTATTTT.

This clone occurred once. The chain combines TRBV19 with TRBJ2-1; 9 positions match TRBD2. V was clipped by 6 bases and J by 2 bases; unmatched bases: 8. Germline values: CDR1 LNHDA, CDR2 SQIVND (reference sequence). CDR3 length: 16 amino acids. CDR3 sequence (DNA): TGTGCCAGTAGGCTCCAAGCGGGAGGTCCCTACAATGAGCAGTTCTTC. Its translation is CASRLQAGGPYNEQFF.

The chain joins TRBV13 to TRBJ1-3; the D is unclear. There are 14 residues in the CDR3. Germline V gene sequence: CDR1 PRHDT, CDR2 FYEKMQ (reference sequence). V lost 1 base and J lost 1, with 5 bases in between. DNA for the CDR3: TGTGCCAGCAGCTTAGAAGGTTCTGGAAACACCATATATTTT. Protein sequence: CASSLEGSGNTIYF.

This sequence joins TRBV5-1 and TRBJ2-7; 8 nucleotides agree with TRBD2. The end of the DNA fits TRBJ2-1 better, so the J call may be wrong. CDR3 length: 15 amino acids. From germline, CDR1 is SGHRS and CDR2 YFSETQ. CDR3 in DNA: TGCGCCAGCAGCTCGACTAGCGAAGCAACCTACGAGCAGTTCTTC. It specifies CASSSTSEATYEQFF.

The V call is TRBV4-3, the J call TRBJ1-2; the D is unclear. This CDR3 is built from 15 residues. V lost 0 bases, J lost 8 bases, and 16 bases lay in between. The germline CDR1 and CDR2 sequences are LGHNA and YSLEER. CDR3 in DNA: TGCGCCAGCAGCCAAGACCCCCGGGGATCCAACGGCTACACCTTC. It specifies CASSQDPRGSNGYTF.

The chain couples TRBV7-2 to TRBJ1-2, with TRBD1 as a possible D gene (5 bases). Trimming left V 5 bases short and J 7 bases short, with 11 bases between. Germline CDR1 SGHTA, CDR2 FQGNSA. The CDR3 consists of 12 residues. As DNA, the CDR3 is TGTGCCAGCAGCGTACAGGCGGGTGGCTACACCTTC. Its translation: CASSVQAGGYTF.

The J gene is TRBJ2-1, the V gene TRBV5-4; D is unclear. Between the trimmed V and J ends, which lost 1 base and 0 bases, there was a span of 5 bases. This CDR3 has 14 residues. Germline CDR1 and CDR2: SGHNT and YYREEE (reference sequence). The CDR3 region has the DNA TGTGCCAGCAGCTTGTCCGACTCCTACAATGAGCAGTTCTTC. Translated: CASSLSDSYNEQFF.

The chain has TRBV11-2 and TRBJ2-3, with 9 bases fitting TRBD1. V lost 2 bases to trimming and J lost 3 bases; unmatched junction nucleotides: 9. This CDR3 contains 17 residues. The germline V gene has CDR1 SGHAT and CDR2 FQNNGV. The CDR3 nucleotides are TGTGCCAGCAGCTTAATGAGGGGACAGGGTGGTACAGATACGCAGTATTTT. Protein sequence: CASSLMRGQGGTDTQYF. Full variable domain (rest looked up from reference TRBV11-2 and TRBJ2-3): EAGVAQSPRYKIIEKRQSVAFWCNPISGHATLYWYQQILGQGPKLLIQFQNNGVVDDSQLPKDRFSAERLKGVDSTLKIQPAKLEDSAVYLCASSLMRGQGGTDTQYFGPGTRLTVL.

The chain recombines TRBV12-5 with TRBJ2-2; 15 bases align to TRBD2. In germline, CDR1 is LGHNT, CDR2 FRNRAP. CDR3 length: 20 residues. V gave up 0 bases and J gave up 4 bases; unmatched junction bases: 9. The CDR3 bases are TGTGCTAGTGGTTTGGTAGGCGGACTAGCGGGGGGGCGCGTCACCGGGGAGCTGTTTTTT. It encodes CASGLVGGLAGGRVTGELFF.

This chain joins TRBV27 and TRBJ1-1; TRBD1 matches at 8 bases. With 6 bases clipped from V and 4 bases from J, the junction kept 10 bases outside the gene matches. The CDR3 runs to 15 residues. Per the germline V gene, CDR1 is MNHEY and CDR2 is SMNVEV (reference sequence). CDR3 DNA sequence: TGTGCCAGCAGCCCGGGACAGGTCGTCACCACTGAAGCTTTCTTT. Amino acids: CASSPGQVVTTEAFF.